The T cell receptor (beta chain) under discussion was sequenced for a study of shared clonotypes between healthy human individuals. General study results and limits: Against clonotypes common to all four donors, non-shared ones had lower generation probabilities.

Assay: immunoSEQ multiplex PCR; the TCRdb copy retains only in-frame clones and omits some. The profile covers around 2.1 million clones, with around 93% appearing a single time and 1.7% taken by the ten largest. Naive CD8 isolation took CD45RO-negative cells positively selected for CCR7 and excluded terminally differentiated effector memory CD45RA+ cells. This CDR3 has 13 amino acids. Germline assignment: CDR1 SGHTA and CDR2 FQGTGA. The V end was cut by 0 bases, the J end by 10 bases, with 9 bases between. As for this clone: Its antigen is undetermined.

This chain joins TRBV7-3 and TRBJ1-4, with unresolved D. The sequencing input was naive CD8+ T cells from PBMCs. This TCR came from a man between 18 and 29 years old in good health. Some clones in this sample may be carry-over from other donors' samples. CDR3: CASSLTSGGKLFF. DNA for the CDR3: TGTGCCAGCAGCTTAACGTCGGGAGGAAAACTGTTTTTT.